Sequencing of this T cell receptor beta chain was carried out in a study of chronic HIV infection and antiretroviral therapy. TCRdb re-analysed the 5' RACE reads in MiXCR, keeping a single row per CDR3 protein. The sample shows 40,000 or so distinct CDR3 sequences, 8.2% of them seen only once. This clonotype was obtained from an adult who had HIV and had not received antiretroviral therapy, or was an uninfected healthy control (not recorded which). The sequenced sample consisted of peripheral blood.

The CDR3: CASSSLAGGQETQYF. CDR3 in DNA: TGTGCCAGCAGTTCATTAGCGGGGGGACAAGAGACCCAGTACTTC. The rearrangement uses TRBV28 and TRBJ2-5; 10 positions agree with TRBD2. CDR1 MDHEN and CDR2 SYDVKM come from the germline V gene. V lost 4 bases, J lost 2 bases, and 4 bases stayed unmatched. The CDR3 spans 15 residues.